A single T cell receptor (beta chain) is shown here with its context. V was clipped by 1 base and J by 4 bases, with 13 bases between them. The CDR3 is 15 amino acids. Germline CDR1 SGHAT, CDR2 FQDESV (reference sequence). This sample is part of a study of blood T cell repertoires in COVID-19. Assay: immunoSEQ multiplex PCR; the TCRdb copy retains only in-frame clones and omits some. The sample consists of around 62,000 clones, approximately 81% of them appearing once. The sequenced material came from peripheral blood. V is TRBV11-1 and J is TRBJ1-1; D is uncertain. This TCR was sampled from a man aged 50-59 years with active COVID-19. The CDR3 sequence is CASSLGSVRGTEAFF. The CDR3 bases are TGTGCCAGCAGCTTAGGGTCAGTGAGAGGCACTGAAGCTTTCTTT.